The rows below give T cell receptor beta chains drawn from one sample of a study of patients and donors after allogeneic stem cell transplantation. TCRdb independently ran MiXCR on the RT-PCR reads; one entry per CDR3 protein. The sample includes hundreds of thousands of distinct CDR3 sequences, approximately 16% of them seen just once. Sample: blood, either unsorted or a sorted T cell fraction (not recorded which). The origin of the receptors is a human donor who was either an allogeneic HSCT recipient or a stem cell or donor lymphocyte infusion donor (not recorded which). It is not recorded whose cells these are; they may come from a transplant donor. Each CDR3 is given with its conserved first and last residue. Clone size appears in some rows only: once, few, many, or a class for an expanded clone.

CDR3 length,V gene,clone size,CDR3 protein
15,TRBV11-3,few,CASSSAGRRNTEAFF
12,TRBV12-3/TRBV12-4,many,CASSQSQETQYF
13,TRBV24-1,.,CATSEGMRTEAFF
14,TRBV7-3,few,CASSLDRGIYEQYF
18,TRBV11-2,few,CASSLVSSGRASYNEQFF
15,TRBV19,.,CASRDRGANTGELFF
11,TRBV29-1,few,CSVVRGLEAFF
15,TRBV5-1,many,CASSGGTSDTDTQYF
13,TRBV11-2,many,CASSSKGNTEAFF
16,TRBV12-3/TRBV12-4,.,CASSLPSGHSTDTQYF
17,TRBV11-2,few,CASSLDGVAGMPYEQYF
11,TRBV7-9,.,CASISGNTIYF
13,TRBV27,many,CASTGSGGTEAFF
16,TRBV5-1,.,CASSLGQGAAERGYTF
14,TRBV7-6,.,CASSSTPATREQYF
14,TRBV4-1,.,CASSQVAGSYGYTF
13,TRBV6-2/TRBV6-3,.,CASSADLAGPQYF
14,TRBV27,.,CASSLYQGADEQFF
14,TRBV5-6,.,CASSLAGPITEQFF
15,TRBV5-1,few,CASSLSRWSTGELFF
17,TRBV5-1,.,CASSLLPGGLADNEQFF
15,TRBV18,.,CASSPFRDGANVLTF
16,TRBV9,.,CASSALETSGRNEQYF
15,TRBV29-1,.,CSVAFRGAGEETQYF
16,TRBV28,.,CASSLYPGLGNSPLHF
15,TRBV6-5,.,CASSYWGSRTDTQYF
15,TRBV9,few,CASSVGTSGYGELFF
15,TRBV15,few,CATSRPGTERYEQYF
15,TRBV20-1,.,CSARDKGAHGETQYF
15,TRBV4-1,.,CASSFIAGMLDTQYF
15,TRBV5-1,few,CASSLAGRSNQPQHF
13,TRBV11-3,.,CASSLDRLGAQYF
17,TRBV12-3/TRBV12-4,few,CASSLYPQGVGTGELFF
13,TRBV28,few,CASLQGGSYGYTF
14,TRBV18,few,CASSYGGLTDTQYF
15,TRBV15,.,CATSPEGTRNYGYTF
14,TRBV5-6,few,CASSFIGNAYEQYF
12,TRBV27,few,CASSGSEAEQYF
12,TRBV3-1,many,CASSQASYEQYF
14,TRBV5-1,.,CASSSRWGANVLTF
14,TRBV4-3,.,CASSQGPRAGELFF
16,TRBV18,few,CASSLRDRGLFTEAFF
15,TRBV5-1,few,CASSFQGQGTGELFF
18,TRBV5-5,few,CASRVRLAGGPSTDTQYF